These 5 T cell receptor beta chains originate from one sample sequenced in a study of shared clonotypes between healthy human individuals (dated by TCRdb to the early 2020s). The library was obtained by the immunoSEQ multiplex PCR assay. The clones in this table, taken by TCRdb from immuneACCESS, are in-frame only. Not every clone is retained; where verified, under half of the shortfall comes from an unresolved V gene, and the cause of the rest is unknown. For this sample there are a few hundred thousand clones; less than 80% appear just once. The ten largest clonotypes hold approximately 12% of the sample. The sample consisted of PBMCs. Every receptor here comes from a woman between 40 and 50 years old in good health. Some clones in this sample may be carry-over from other donors' samples.

The CDR3 loop reads CASSTTSGTNEQFF. The CDR3, as DNA: TGCGCCAGCAGCACGACTAGCGGGACCAATGAGCAGTTCTTC. J is TRBJ2-1 and V is TRBV5-1; 11 nucleotides agree with TRBD2. Germline V gene data show CDR1 as SGHRS and CDR2 as YFSETQ. The CDR3 loop spans 14 amino acids. V lost 4 bases to trimming and J lost 6 bases; unmatched junction nucleotides: 3.

This chain connects TRBV28 to TRBJ2-1; possible D gene TRBD2, 5 bases. This CDR3 is built from 12 residues. With 4 bases removed from V and 8 bases from J, the gap between germline ends came to 9 bases. Germline V gene sequence: CDR1 MDHEN, CDR2 SYDVKM. This CDR3 reads CASSSTTDEQFF. DNA of the CDR3: TGTGCCAGCAGTTCGACTACTGATGAGCAGTTCTTC. The complete variable domain, with remaining parts taken from reference TRBV28 and TRBJ2-1, reads DVKVTQSSRYLVKRTGEKVFLECVQDMDHENMFWYRQDPGLGLRLIYFSYDVKMKEKGDIPEGYSVSREKKERFSLILESASTNQTSMYLCASSSTTDEQFFGPGTRLTVL.

The chain combines TRBV7-9 with TRBJ2-5; 7 bases align to TRBD2. Per germline, CDR1 SEHNR and CDR2 FQNEAQ (reference sequence). J gave up 0 bases and V 1 base, and 8 bases lay outside the gene matches. There are 17 residues in the CDR3. CDR3 residues: CASSLESSSGYQETQYF. The CDR3 DNA follows: TGTGCCAGCAGCTTAGAATCTTCTAGCGGATACCAAGAGACCCAGTACTTC.

CDR3 sequence (DNA): TGTGCCAGCAGCGCACGCCCCGGGACTAGAATACTCCCTTCGAACACCGGGGAGCTGTTTTTT. Its protein product is CASSARPGTRILPSNTGELFF. The chain couples TRBV14 to TRBJ2-2, with 8 positions matching TRBD2. There are 21 residues in the CDR3. Germline lookup yields CDR1 SGHDN and CDR2 FVKESK. V trimming: 5 bases; J trimming: 0 bases; junction bases outside the gene matches: 20.

There are many counts of this clone. CDR3 bases: TGTGCCTGGAGAGCCGGGACAGGGCTAACAGATACGCAGTATTTT. Its protein product is CAWRAGTGLTDTQYF. V usage is TRBV30 and J usage is TRBJ2-3; 9 bases agree with TRBD1. This CDR3 has 15 residues. CDR1 is GTSNPN, CDR2 SVGIG, per germline (reference sequence). Trimming at V came to 3 bases and at J to 3 bases, leaving 7 bases not matched to a gene.